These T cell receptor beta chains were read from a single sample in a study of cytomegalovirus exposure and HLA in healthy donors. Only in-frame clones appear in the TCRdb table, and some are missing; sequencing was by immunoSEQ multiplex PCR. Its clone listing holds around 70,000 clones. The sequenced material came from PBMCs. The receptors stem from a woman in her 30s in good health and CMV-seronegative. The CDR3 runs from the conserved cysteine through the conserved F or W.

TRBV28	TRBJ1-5	CASTSPRGGQPQHF
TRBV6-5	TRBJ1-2	CASSPGQRDGYTF
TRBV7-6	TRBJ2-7	CASSLGTSLYEQYF
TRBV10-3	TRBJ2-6	CAISDVGAAGANVLTF
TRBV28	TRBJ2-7	CASNTGFEQYF
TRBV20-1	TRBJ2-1	CSATGDEQFF
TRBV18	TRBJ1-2	CASSFTGLDGYTF
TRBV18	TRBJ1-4	CASSPQFGGLRATNEKLFF
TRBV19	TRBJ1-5	CASSTPGQGGYQPQHF
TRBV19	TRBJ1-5	CASSMRASGGFMSNQPQHF
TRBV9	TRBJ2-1	CASSVVPLADSYNEQFF
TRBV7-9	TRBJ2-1	CASSLGTGGGVQQFF
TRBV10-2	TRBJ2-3	CASSGGRGTDTQYF
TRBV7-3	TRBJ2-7	CASSSSGGEQYF
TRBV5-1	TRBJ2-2	CASSPVRGGELFF
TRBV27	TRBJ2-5	CASSSLSRRAAETQYF
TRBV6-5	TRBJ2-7	CASSYGGEQYF
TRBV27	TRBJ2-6	CASSSSGANVLTF
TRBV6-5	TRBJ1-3	CASSFAGTGNTIYF
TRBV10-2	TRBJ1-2	CVTMSGAANYGYTF
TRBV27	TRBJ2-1	CASSSGTPSNEQFF
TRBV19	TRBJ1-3	CASSIAGVGGNTIYF
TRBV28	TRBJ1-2	CASSFIGQVDGYTF
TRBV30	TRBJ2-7	CALVEGRNEQYF
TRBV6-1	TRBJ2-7	CASSNGDRGYEQYF
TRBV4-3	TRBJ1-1	CASSQEAGEKAFF
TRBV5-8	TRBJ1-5	CASSLGTVFNQPQHF
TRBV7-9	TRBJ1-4	CASSSTDRNEKLFF
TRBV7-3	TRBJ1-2	CASSPSPDRAYGYTF